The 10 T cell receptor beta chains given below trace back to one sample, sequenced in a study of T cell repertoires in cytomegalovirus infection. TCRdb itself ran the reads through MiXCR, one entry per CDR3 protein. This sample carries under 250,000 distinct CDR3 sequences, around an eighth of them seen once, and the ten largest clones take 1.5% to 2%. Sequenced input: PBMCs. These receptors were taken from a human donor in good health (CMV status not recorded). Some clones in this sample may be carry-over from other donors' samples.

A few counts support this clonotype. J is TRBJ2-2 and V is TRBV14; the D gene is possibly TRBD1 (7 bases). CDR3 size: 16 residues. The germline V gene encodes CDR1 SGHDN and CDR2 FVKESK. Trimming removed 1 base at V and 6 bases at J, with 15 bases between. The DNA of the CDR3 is TGTGCCAGCAGCCAAGTGGGACAGCGCGGGGCCGGGGAGCTGTTTTTT. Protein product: CASSQVGQRGAGELFF. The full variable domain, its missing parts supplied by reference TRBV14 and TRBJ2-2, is EAGVTQFPSHSVIEKGQTVTLRCDPISGHDNLYWYRRVMGKEIKFLLHFVKESKQDESGMPNNRFLAERTGGTYSTLKVQPAELEDSGVYFCASSQVGQRGAGELFFGEGSRLTVL.

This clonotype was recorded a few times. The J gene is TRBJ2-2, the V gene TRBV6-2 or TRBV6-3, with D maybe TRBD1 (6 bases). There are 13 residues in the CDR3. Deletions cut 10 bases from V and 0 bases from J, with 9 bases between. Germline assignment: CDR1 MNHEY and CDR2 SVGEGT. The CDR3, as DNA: TGTGCCATCGGGACATCGAACACCGGGGAGCTGTTTTTT. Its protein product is CAIGTSNTGELFF.

CDR3 DNA sequence: TGTGCCAGCAATAGACTAGCGGGGGAAAACACCGGGGAGCTGTTTTTT. This encodes CASNRLAGENTGELFF. The chain has TRBV5-4 and TRBJ2-2; 12 bases fit TRBD2. The CDR3 totals 16 residues. The germline V gene has CDR1 SGHNT and CDR2 YYREEE (reference sequence). With V trimmed by 6 bases and J by 2 bases, 5 bases remained unmatched.

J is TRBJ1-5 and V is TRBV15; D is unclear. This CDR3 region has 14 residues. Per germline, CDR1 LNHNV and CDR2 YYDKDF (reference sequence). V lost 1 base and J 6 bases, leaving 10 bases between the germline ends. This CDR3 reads CATSRVGVGQPQHF. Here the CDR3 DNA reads TGTGCCACCAGCAGAGTGGGAGTTGGTCAGCCCCAGCATTTT.

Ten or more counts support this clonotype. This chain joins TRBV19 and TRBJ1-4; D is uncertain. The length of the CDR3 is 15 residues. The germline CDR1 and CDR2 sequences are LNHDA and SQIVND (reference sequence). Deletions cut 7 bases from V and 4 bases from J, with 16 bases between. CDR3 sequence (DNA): TGTGCCAGTACCGCCCCGGGCGAAGATAATGAAAAACTGTTTTTT. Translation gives CASTAPGEDNEKLFF.

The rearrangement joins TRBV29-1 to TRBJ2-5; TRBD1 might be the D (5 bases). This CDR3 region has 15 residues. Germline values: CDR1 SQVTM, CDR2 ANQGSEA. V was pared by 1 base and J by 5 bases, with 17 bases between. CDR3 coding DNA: TGCAGCGTTGAAGGCGCTGTCAGGGTGGGGGAGACCCAGTACTTC. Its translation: CSVEGAVRVGETQYF.

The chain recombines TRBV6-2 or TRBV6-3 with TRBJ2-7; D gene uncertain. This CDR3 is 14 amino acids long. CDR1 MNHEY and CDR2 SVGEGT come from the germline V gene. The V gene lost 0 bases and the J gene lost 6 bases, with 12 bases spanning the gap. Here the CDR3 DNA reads TGTGCCAGCAGTTACTCGATTTCCGGGCCCGAGCAGTACTTC. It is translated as CASSYSISGPEQYF.

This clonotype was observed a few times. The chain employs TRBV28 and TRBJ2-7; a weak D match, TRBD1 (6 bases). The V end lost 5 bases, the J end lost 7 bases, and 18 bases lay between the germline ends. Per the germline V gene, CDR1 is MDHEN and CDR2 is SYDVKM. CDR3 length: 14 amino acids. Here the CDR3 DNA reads TGTGCCAGCAGTACATACGGCAGGGGATGGGAGCAGTACTTC. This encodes CASSTYGRGWEQYF.

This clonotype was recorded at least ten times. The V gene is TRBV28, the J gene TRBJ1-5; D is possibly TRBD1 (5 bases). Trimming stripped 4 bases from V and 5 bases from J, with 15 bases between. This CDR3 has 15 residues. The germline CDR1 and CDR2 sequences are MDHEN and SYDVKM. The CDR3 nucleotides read TGTGCCAGCAGTTCCAACCGGGGGGGAGATCAGCCCCAGCATTTT. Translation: CASSSNRGGDQPQHF.

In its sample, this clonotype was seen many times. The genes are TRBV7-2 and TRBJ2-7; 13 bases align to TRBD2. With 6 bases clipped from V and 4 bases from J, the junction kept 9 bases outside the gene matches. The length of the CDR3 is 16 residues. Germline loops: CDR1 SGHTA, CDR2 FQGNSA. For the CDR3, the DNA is TGTGCCAGCAGTGGGACTAGCGGGGCCAATATTTACGAGCAGTACTTC. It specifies CASSGTSGANIYEQYF. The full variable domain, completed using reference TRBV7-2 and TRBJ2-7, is GAGVSQSPSNKVTEKGKDVELRCDPISGHTALYWYRQSLGQGLEFLIYFQGNSAPDKSGLPSDRFSAERTGGSVSTLTIQRTQQEDSAVYLCASSGTSGANIYEQYFGPGTRLTVT.